This record looks at one TCR beta chain sequence and its context. Its antigen remains unknown. This entry comes from a study of cytomegalovirus exposure and HLA in healthy donors. General study results and limits: Cytomegalovirus-associated status was assigned to about 170 TCR beta chains. As a later analysis showed, a missense DCLRE1C variant was linked to trimming of TCR beta V- and J-genes. Fewer N-insertions than the roughly 670-donor mean were reportedly shown by an Asian-associated ancestry cluster in a later analysis.

This PCR relied on a set of 60 Vbeta primers and 13 Jbeta primers. The protocol was immunoSEQ multiplex PCR, while the TCRdb copy is restricted to in-frame clones and leaves out a portion. The sample gives approximately 150,000 clones, roughly 87% of which show up once; 0.8% to 1% is in the top ten. CDR3 length: 13 amino acids. Per germline, CDR1 LNHDA and CDR2 SQIVND (reference sequence). Trimming removed 5 bases from V and 3 bases from J, with 11 bases in between. The chain carries TRBV19 and TRBJ2-7; tentatively, D is TRBD1 (6 bases). The clonotype comes from a woman aged 25-40 years in good health and CMV-seronegative. Sequenced sample: PBMCs. Written as DNA, the CDR3 is TGTGCCAGTAGTCCCAGGGGCATCTACGAGCAGTACTTC. Protein product: CASSPRGIYEQYF. Supplemented by reference TRBV19 and TRBJ2-7, the full variable domain reads DGGITQSPKYLFRKEGQNVTLSCEQNLNHDAMYWYRQDPGQGLRLIYYSQIVNDFQKGDIAEGYSVSREKKESFPLTVTSAQKNPTAFYLCASSPRGIYEQYFGPGTRLTVT.